The rows below give T cell receptor beta chains drawn from one sample of a study of T-cell reconstitution after alpha-beta-depleted transplantation in children. TCRdb fed the PCR reads into MiXCR, producing one record per CDR3 protein. The sample contains hundreds of thousands of distinct CDR3 sequences, around 13% of which appear only once. The source material was PBMCs, sampled before TCRalphabeta/CD19-depleted stem cell transplant. All receptors derive from a girl aged 2 to 9 with congenital amegakaryocytic thrombocytopenia, due to receive a stem cell transplant. The CDR3 runs from the conserved cysteine through the conserved F or W. The D gene is left open where the match is weak.

v_call	d_call	cdr3_length	j_call	cdr3_aa
TRBV20-1	-	12	TRBJ2-2	CSAGTGSGELFF
TRBV5-1	-	13	TRBJ2-7	CASRTSRDYEQYF
TRBV7-6	TRBD2	16	TRBJ2-3	CASSLNGAGGPIGQYF
TRBV15	-	16	TRBJ2-7	CATSRGGGLYSYEQYF
TRBV5-1	-	14	TRBJ2-7	CASSWGDVTGRGYF
TRBV20-1	TRBD2	15	TRBJ2-3	CSAWEGLGLRDTQYF
TRBV9	TRBD1	17	TRBJ2-1	CASSVGSRDRGPNEQFF
TRBV20-1	TRBD1	14	TRBJ2-3	CSAQDRGRGDTQYF
TRBV20-1	TRBD2	15	TRBJ2-7	CSARDWEGVSYEQYF
TRBV5-1	-	15	TRBJ2-3	CASREQGVSTDTQYF
TRBV7-2	-	14	TRBJ2-5	CASSLGVTRETQYF
TRBV7-6	-	13	TRBJ1-1	CASSFPPYTEAFF
TRBV29-1	-	13	TRBJ2-1	CSGRTVTFNEQFF
TRBV5-5	-	16	TRBJ2-6	CASSSTGGTGANVLTF
TRBV12-3/TRBV12-4	TRBD2	13	TRBJ2-7	CASTGLGVYEQYF
TRBV12-3/TRBV12-4	-	11	TRBJ1-6	CASSLGVALHF
TRBV20-1	TRBD2	14	TRBJ2-3	CRGGSGDPTDTQYF
TRBV28	TRBD2	16	TRBJ2-3	CASSFRLAGDGDTQYF
TRBV5-1	TRBD2	14	TRBJ2-2	CASNIAGDTGELFF
TRBV5-1	-	17	TRBJ2-3	CASSRVSGATSTDTQYF
TRBV15	-	16	TRBJ2-1	CATSRADWSSYNEQFF
TRBV12-3/TRBV12-4	-	14	TRBJ2-1	CASTGPPSYNEQFF
TRBV13	TRBD2	16	TRBJ2-1	CASSSLPGLAVNEQFF
TRBV14	-	13	TRBJ1-1	CASSRLQGTEAFF
TRBV20-1	TRBD1	12	TRBJ1-2	CSARQGQLGYTF
TRBV5-1	TRBD1	15	TRBJ2-5	CASQDGQGGQETQYF
TRBV10-3	-	14	TRBJ2-1	CAIRVPNSYNEQFF
TRBV6-2/TRBV6-3	TRBD1	13	TRBJ2-5	CASRLTGSETQYF
TRBV5-1	-	17	TRBJ2-3	CASSYNLPWTSTDTQYF
TRBV20-1	-	12	TRBJ2-1	CSASYRSNEQFF
TRBV7-8	TRBD1	15	TRBJ1-6	CASSPQGQGPTPLHF
TRBV10-3	-	13	TRBJ2-5	CAIRGTEGETQYF
TRBV29-1	TRBD2	16	TRBJ2-5	CSVIPRREGVRETQYF
TRBV10-3	TRBD1	16	TRBJ2-7	CAISAFSRGRAYEQYF
TRBV20-1	TRBD2	15	TRBJ2-3	CSARLTSGARDTQYF
TRBV20-1	-	14	TRBJ1-1	CSARGGYQNTEAFF
TRBV10-3	-	13	TRBJ2-3	CAIMGVSTDTQYF
TRBV10-3	-	14	TRBJ1-1	CATSPQTSDTEAFF
TRBV6-5	-	16	TRBJ2-1	CASSFGGRTLYNEQFF
TRBV27	-	12	TRBJ2-5	CASSFGGGTQYF